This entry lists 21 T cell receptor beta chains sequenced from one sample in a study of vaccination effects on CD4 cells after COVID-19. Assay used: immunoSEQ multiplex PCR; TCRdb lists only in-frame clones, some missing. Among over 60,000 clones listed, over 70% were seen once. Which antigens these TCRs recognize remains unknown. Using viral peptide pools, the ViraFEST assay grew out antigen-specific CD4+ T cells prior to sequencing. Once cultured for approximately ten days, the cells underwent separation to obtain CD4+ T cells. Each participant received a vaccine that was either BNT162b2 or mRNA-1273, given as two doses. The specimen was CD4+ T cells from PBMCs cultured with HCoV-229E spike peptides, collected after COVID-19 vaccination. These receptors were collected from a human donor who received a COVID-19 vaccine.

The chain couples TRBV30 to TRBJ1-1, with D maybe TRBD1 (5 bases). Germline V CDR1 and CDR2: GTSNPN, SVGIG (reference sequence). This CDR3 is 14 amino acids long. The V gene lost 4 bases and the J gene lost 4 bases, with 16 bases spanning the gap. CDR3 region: CAWNQGGGFTEAFF. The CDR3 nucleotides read TGTGCCTGGAACCAGGGAGGCGGTTTCACTGAAGCTTTCTTT.

CDR3 amino acids: CASSLLAGSQETQYF. CDR3 coding DNA: TGCGCCAGCAGCTTGCTAGCGGGGAGTCAAGAGACCCAGTACTTC. The chain joins TRBV5-1 to TRBJ2-5; 9 bases are a match to TRBD2. There are 15 residues in the CDR3. Germline values: CDR1 SGHRS, CDR2 YFSETQ. J gave up 2 bases and V 1 base, and 3 bases lay outside the gene matches. The whole variable domain, filled in from reference TRBV5-1 and TRBJ2-5, reads KAGVTQTPRYLIKTRGQQVTLSCSPISGHRSVSWYQQTPGQGLQFLFEYFSETQRNKGNFPGRFSGRQFSNSRSEMNVSTLELGDSALYLCASSLLAGSQETQYFGPGTRLLVL.

The CDR3 sequence: CASSFDGSSYEQYV. In DNA form, the CDR3 reads TGTGCCAGCAGTTTTGACGGAAGCTCCTACGAGCAGTACGTC. The rearrangement links TRBV2 to TRBJ2-7; D is ambiguous. Trimming removed 5 bases at V and 0 bases at J, with 11 bases between. The CDR3 has 14 residues. Germline CDR1 and CDR2: SNHLY and FYNNEI.

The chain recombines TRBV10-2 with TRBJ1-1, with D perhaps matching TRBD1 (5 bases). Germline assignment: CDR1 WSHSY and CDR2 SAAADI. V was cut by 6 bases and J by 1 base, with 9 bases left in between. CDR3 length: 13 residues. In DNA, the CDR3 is TGCGCCAGCAGCCGGCAGGGGAACACTGAAGCTTTCTTT. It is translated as CASSRQGNTEAFF.

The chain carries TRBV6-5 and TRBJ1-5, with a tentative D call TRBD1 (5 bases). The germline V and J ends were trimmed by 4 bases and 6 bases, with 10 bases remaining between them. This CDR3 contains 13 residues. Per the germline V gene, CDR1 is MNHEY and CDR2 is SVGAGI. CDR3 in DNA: TGTGCCAGCAGTTGGGGCAATAGTCAGCCCCAGCATTTT. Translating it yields CASSWGNSQPQHF.

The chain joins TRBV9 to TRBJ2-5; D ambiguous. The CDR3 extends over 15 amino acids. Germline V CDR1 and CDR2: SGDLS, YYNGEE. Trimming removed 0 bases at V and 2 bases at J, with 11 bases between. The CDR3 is CASSVELGIQETQYF. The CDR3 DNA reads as TGTGCCAGCAGCGTAGAATTAGGCATACAAGAGACCCAGTACTTC.

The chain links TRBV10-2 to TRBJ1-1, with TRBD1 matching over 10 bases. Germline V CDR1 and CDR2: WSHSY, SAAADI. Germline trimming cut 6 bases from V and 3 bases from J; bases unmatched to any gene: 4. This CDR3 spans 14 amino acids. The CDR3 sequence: CASRPGTGDTEAFF. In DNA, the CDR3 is TGCGCCAGCAGGCCCGGGACAGGGGACACTGAAGCTTTCTTT.

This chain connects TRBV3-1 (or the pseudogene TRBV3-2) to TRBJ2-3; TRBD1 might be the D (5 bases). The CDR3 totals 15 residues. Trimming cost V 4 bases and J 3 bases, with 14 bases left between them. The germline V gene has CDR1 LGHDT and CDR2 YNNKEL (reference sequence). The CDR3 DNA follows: TGTGCCAGCAGCCCGAGAACAGGAACGACAGATACGCAGTATTTT. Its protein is CASSPRTGTTDTQYF.

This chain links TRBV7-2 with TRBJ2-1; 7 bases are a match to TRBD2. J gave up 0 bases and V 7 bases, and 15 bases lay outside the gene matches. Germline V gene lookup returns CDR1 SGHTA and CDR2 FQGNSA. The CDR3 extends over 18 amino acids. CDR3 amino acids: CASTWALAVTSSYNEQFF. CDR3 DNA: TGTGCCAGCACCTGGGCCCTAGCGGTTACCAGCTCCTACAATGAGCAGTTCTTC.

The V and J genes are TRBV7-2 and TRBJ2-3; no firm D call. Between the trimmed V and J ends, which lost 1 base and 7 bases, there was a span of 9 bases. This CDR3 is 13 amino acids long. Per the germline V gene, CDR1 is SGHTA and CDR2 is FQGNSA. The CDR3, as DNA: TGTGCCAGCAGCTTAGAGCGTTTGAATACGCAGTATTTT. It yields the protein CASSLERLNTQYF. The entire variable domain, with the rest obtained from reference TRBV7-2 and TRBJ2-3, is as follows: GAGVSQSPSNKVTEKGKDVELRCDPISGHTALYWYRQSLGQGLEFLIYFQGNSAPDKSGLPSDRFSAERTGGSVSTLTIQRTQQEDSAVYLCASSLERLNTQYFGPGTRLTVL.

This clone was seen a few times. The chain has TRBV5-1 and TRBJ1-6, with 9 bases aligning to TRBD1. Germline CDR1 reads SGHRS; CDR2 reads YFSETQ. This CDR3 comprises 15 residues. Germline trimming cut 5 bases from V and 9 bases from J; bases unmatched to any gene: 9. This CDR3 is CASSPGWGQGSPLHF. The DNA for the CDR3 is TGCGCCAGCAGTCCTGGATGGGGACAGGGTTCACCCCTCCACTTT. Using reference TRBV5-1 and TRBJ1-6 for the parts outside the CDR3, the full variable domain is KAGVTQTPRYLIKTRGQQVTLSCSPISGHRSVSWYQQTPGQGLQFLFEYFSETQRNKGNFPGRFSGRQFSNSRSEMNVSTLELGDSALYLCASSPGWGQGSPLHFGNGTRLTVT.

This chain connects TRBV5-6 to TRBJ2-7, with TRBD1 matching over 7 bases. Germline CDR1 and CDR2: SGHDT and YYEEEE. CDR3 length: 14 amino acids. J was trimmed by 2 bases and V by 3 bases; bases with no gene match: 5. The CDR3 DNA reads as TGTGCCAGCAGCTACGGGACAGAGACCTACGAGCAGTACGTC. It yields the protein CASSYGTETYEQYV.

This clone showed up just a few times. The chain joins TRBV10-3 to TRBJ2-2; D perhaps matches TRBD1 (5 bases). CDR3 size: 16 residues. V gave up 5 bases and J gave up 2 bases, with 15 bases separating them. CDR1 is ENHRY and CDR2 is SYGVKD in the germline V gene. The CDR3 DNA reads TGTGCCATCAGTCGACAGAAACTCTTAAACACCGGGGAGCTGTTTTTT. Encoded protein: CAISRQKLLNTGELFF.

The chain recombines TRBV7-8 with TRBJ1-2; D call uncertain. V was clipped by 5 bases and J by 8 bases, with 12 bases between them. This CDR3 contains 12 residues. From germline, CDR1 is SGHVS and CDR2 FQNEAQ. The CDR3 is CASSPAGTGYTF. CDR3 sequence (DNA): TGTGCCAGCAGCCCAGCGGGCACGGGCTACACCTTC.

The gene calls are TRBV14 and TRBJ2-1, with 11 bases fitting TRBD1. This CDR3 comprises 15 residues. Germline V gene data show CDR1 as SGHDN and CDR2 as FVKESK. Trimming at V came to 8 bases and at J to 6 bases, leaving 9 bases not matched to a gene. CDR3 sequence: CASRNGQGAVNEQFF. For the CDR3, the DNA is TGTGCCAGCCGAAACGGACAGGGGGCCGTCAATGAGCAGTTCTTC. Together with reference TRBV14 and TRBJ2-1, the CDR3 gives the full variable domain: EAGVTQFPSHSVIEKGQTVTLRCDPISGHDNLYWYRRVMGKEIKFLLHFVKESKQDESGMPNNRFLAERTGGTYSTLKVQPAELEDSGVYFCASRNGQGAVNEQFFGPGTRLTVL.

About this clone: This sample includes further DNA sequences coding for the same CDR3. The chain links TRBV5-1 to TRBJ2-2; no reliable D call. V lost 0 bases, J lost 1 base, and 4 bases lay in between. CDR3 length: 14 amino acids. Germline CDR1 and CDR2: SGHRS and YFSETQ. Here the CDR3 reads CASSLGQNTGELFF. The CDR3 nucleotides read TGCGCCAGCAGCTTGGGGCAGAACACCGGGGAGCTGTTTTTT.

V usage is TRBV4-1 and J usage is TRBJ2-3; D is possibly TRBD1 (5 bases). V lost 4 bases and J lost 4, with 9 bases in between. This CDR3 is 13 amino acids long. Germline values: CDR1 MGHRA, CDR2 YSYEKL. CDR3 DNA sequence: TGCGCCAGCAGCCGAGGACAATCAGATACGCAGTATTTT. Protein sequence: CASSRGQSDTQYF.

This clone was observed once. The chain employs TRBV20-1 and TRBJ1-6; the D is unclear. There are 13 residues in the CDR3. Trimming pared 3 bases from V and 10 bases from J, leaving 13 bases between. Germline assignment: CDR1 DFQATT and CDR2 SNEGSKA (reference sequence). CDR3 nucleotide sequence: TGCAGTGCTAGTTTCAACAGAGGGTCACCCCTCCACTTT. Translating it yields CSASFNRGSPLHF.

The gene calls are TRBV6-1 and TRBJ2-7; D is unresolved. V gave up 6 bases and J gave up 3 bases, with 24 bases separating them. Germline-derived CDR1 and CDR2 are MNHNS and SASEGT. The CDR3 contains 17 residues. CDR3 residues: CASSEPAPRQTVYEQYV. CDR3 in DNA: TGTGCCAGCAGCGAACCCGCTCCCCGACAAACGGTCTACGAGCAGTACGTC.

CDR3 coding DNA: TGTGCCAGCAGCGTAGTGACAGGGGTCTACAATGAGCAGTTCTTC. Its protein is CASSVVTGVYNEQFF. This chain connects TRBV9 to TRBJ2-1; TRBD1 agrees at 8 bases. The CDR3 extends over 15 amino acids. Unmatched junction bases numbered 2, after V lost 0 bases and J lost 3 bases. Germline values: CDR1 SGDLS, CDR2 YYNGEE.

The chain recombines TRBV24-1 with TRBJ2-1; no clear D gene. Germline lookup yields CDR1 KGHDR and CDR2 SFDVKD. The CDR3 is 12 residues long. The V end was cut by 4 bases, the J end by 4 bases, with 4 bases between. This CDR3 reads CATSDPYNEQFF. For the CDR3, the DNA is TGTGCCACCAGTGACCCGTACAATGAGCAGTTCTTC.